This is a list of T cell receptor beta chains from one sample in a study of blood T cell repertoires in COVID-19. Method: immunoSEQ multiplex PCR; TCRdb's copy keeps in-frame clones and lacks some. The repertoire holds approximately 200,000 clones, with just under 85% as singletons. Sequenced: PBMCs or T cells enriched from blood (not recorded which). The source is a middle-aged woman with acute COVID-19. Both conserved end residues are part of each CDR3. Size values are once, few and many counts, or a class for expanded clones, and some rows have none.

v_call	j_call	clone_size	cdr3_aa
TRBV28	TRBJ1-5	NA	CASSLAQGNQPQHF
TRBV28	TRBJ1-6	few	CASSRTSGSYNSPLHF
TRBV2	TRBJ1-6	NA	CASRWTDGPGYNSPLHF
TRBV2	TRBJ1-2	NA	CASRAVLDRNSYTF
TRBV29-1	TRBJ2-3	NA	CSVDQGRLTDTQYF
TRBV7-9	TRBJ2-1	NA	CASSRTGDEQFF
TRBV5-1	TRBJ1-1	NA	CASSSDRGDTEAFF
TRBV27	TRBJ1-5	NA	CASSADVGARGSPQHF
TRBV16	TRBJ2-2	NA	CASSPRQGSTGELFF
TRBV30	TRBJ1-5	NA	CAWVGDGSNQPQHF
TRBV30	TRBJ1-2	once	CAWSPSNYGYTF
TRBV11-2	TRBJ1-3	NA	CASSPTGSGNTIYF
TRBV24-1	TRBJ1-5	NA	CASAGSGNQPQHF
TRBV9	TRBJ1-6	NA	CASSGGQIYNSPLHF
TRBV7-9	TRBJ1-4	NA	CASSLGERKLFF
TRBV3-1/TRBV3-2	TRBJ1-2	NA	CASSRDRQDYGYTF
TRBV27	TRBJ2-1	NA	CASSFTGVGDNEQFF
TRBV19	TRBJ2-1	NA	CASSSGTGVIDEQFF
TRBV9	TRBJ2-5	few	CASSVGTTQETQYF
TRBV19	TRBJ2-6	NA	CASIGRGIESGANVLTF
TRBV4-1	TRBJ2-2	NA	CASSQGRLAGDTGELFF
TRBV7-3	TRBJ2-1	NA	CASSLGDWGSYNEQFF
TRBV30	TRBJ1-6	once	CAWTGEQGAYNSPLHF
TRBV27	TRBJ1-1	once	CASRKGQGTEAFF
TRBV30	TRBJ1-5	NA	CAWSVKRGGNQPQHF
TRBV5-4	TRBJ2-2	NA	CASSLVGDGELFF
TRBV27	TRBJ2-2	NA	CASREGGPGELFF
TRBV6-6	TRBJ1-5	NA	CASSYDDRSNQPQHF
TRBV14	TRBJ2-7	few	CASSHVTIPSYEQYF
TRBV11-2	TRBJ2-1	NA	CASSLGTGRSYNEQFF
TRBV7-9	TRBJ1-1	NA	CASSKGGPRTNTEAFF
TRBV5-1	TRBJ2-1	NA	CASSLNSGGSIGQFF
TRBV28	TRBJ1-5	NA	CASRPNSLNQPQHF
TRBV28	TRBJ1-5	once	CASSSATGQPQHF
TRBV7-2	TRBJ1-2	NA	CASSATGAAYGYTF
TRBV23-1	TRBJ1-6	NA	CASSHLIQGHPYNSPLHF
TRBV19	TRBJ1-6	NA	CASSETRQGSSPLHF
TRBV7-3	TRBJ2-1	NA	CASSSRTGGSYNEQFF
TRBV30	TRBJ1-6	NA	CACLLQGLHSPLHF
TRBV3-1/TRBV3-2	TRBJ2-1	NA	CASSHPGDEQFF
TRBV5-6	TRBJ2-7	NA	CASSLGRGIGEQYF
TRBV29-1	TRBJ2-1	NA	CSVAGLADEQFF
TRBV19	TRBJ1-2	NA	CASRPGQNNYGYTF
TRBV7-3	TRBJ1-2	NA	CASSLTPTGKYGYTF
TRBV19	TRBJ2-2	NA	CASTGGFGTGELFF
TRBV6-5	TRBJ1-1	NA	CASSYSGQRYTEAFF
TRBV27	TRBJ2-1	NA	CASSRTSRTYNEQFF
TRBV6-1	TRBJ2-7	few	CASSEGLASYYEQYF
TRBV28	TRBJ2-1	NA	CASSLSGTSGRQDEQFF
TRBV5-1	TRBJ2-1	NA	CASSFTGTSGRNEQFF
TRBV30	TRBJ1-1	NA	CAWSSTANTEAFF
TRBV10-3	TRBJ1-5	NA	CAIRGGGAGQPQHF
TRBV28	TRBJ2-3	NA	CASSLSQRAVDTQYF
TRBV19	TRBJ2-2	NA	CASSKGQILTGELFF
TRBV5-1	TRBJ2-1	once	CASKVLTGIYNEQFF
TRBV5-8	TRBJ1-4	once	CASSMPGGLNEKLFF